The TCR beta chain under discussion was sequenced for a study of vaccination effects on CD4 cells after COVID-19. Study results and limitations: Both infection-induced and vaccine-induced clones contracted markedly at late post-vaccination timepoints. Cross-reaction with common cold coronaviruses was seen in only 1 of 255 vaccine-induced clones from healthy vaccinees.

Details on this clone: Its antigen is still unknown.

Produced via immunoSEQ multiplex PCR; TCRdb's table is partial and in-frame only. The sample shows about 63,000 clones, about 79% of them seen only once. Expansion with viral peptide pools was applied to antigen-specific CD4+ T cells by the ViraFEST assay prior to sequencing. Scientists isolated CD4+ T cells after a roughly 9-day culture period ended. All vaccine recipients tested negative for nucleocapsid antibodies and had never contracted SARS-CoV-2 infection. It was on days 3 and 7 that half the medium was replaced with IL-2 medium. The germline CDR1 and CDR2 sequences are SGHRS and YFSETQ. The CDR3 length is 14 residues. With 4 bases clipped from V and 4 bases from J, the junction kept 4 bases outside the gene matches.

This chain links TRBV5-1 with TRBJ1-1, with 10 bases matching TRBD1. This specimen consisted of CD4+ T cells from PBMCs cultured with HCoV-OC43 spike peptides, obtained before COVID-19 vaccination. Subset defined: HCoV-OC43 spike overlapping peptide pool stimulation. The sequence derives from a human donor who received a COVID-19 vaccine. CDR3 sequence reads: CASSQTGGGTEAFF. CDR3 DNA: TGCGCCAGCAGCCAGACAGGGGGCGGCACTGAAGCTTTCTTT.